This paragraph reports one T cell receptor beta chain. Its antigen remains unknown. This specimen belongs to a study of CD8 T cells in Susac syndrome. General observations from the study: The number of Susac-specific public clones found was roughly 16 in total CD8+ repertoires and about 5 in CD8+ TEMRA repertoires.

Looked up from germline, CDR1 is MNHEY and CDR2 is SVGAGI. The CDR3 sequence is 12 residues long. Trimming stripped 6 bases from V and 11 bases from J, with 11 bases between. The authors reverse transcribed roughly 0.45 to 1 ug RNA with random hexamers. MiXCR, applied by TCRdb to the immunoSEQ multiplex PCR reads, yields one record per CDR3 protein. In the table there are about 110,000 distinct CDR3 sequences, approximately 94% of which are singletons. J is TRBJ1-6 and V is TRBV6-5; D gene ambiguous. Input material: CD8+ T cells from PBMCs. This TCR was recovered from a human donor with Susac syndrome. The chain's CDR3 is CASRALRPPLHF. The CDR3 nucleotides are TGTGCCAGCAGAGCCTTGAGGCCACCCCTCCACTTT.